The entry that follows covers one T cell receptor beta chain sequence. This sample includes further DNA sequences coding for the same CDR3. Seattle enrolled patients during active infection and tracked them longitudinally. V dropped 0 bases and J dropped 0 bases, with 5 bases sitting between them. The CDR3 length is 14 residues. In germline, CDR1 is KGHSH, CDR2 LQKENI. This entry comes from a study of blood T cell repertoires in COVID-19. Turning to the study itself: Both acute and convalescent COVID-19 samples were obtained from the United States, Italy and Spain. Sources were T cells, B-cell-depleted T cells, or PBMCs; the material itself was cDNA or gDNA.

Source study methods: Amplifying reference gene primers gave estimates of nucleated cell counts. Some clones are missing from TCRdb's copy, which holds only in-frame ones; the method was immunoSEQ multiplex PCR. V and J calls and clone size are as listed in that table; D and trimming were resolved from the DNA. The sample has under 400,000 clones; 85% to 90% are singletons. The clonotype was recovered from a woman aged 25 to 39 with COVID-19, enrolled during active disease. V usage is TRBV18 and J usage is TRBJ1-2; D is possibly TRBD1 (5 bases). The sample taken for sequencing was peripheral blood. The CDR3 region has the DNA TGTGCCAGCTCACCACCGACAGCTAACTATGGCTACACCTTC. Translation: CASSPPTANYGYTF.